This T cell receptor (beta chain) was captured in a study of T cells after yellow fever vaccination. The V gene end was trimmed by 3 bases and the J gene end by 5 bases; junction bases not matched to a gene: 7. The CDR3 consists of 14 residues. Per germline, CDR1 SGHDT and CDR2 YYEEEE. TCRdb itself ran the 5' RACE reads through MiXCR, one entry per CDR3 protein. Among 450,000 to 650,000 distinct CDR3 sequences listed, about 13% were seen once. Study-level results: The appearance of a small share of clonotypes in both CD4 and CD8 compartments was observed.

Comment on this clonotype: Its antigen is currently unknown.

This sequence was found in a young man who received the YFV17D yellow fever vaccine. The sequenced sample was PBMCs, obtained on the day of the yellow fever booster vaccination. The genes are TRBV5-6 and TRBJ2-5; 7 bases line up with TRBD2. This chain's CDR3 is CASSWEGIWETQYF. The CDR3 DNA sequence: TGTGCCAGCAGCTGGGAGGGAATCTGGGAGACCCAGTACTTC.